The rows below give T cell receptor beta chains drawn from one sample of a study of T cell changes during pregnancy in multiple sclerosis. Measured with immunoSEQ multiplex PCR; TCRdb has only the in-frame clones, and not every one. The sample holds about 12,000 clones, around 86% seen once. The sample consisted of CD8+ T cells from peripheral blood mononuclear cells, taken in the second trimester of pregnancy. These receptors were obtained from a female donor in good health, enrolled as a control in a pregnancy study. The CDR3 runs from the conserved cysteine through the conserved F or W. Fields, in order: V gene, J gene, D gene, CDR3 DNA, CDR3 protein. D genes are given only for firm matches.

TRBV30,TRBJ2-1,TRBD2,TGTGCCTGGAGTGTAGATAGCGGGGGGGCGGATGAGCAGTTCTTC,CAWSVDSGGADEQFF
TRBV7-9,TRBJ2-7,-,TGTGCCAGCAGCTCCCTCTACGAGCAGTACTTC,CASSSLYEQYF
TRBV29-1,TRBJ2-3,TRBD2,TGCAGCGTTGACCCGACTAGCGGGAGGGCTCATACGCAGTATTTT,CSVDPTSGRAHTQYF
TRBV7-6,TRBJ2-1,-,TGTGCCAGCAGCTTGAGCTCCTACAATGAGCAGTTCTTC,CASSLSSYNEQFF
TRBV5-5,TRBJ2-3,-,TGTGCCAGCAGCCTACGAGCGGCCCCCTTTGGCACAGATACGCAGTATTTT,CASSLRAAPFGTDTQYF
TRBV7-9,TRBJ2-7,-,TGTGCCAGCAGCTTATCCGGTTCCTACGAGCAGTACTTC,CASSLSGSYEQYF
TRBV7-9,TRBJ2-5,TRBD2,TGTGCCAGCAGCCCCCGGACTAGCGGTACCTTGGAGACCCAGTACTTC,CASSPRTSGTLETQYF
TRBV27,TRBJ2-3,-,TGTGCCAGCAGTTCATTACCCCTCGGGAGTGCCACAGATACGCAGTATTTT,CASSSLPLGSATDTQYF
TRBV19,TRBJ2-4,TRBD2,TGTGCCAGTAGTATTAGCGGGGCGGGGGGGTCACCCAAAAACATTCAGTACTTC,CASSISGAGGSPKNIQYF
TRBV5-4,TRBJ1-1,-,TGTGCCAGCAGCTTGGACTGGAGGAGGAACACTGAAGCTTTCTTT,CASSLDWRRNTEAFF